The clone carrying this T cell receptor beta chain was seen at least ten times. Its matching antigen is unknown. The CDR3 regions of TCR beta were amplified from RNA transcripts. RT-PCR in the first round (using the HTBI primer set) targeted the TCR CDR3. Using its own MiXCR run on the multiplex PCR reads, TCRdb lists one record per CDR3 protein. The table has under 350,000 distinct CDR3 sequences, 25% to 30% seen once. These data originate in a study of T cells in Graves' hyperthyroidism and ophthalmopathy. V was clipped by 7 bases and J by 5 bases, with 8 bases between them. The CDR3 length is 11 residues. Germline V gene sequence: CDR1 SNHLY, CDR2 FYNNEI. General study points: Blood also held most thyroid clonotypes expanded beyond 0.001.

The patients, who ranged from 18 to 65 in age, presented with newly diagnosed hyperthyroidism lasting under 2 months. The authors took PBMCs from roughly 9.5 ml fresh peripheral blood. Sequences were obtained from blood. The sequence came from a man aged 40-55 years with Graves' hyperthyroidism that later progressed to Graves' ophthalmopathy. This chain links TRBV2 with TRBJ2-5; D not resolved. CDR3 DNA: TGTGCCAGCAACCCGGAGGAGACCCAGTACTTC. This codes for CASNPEETQYF.